Below, one TCR beta chain is given with its context. Its specificity is unknown. The data were produced by immunoSEQ multiplex PCR, yet TCRdb's version contains in-frame clones alone and is incomplete. The sample has 40,000 to 50,000 clones; over 70% are singletons. Naive or memory CD4+ cells were cultured 1:1 with T cell-depleted PBMCs plus CEF. The source of the sample is a study of CD4 T cells in relation to SARS-CoV-2 and coronaviruses. V lost 0 bases to trimming and J lost 0 bases; unmatched junction nucleotides: 3. CDR1 SQVTM and CDR2 ANQGSEA come from the germline V gene. The CDR3 consists of 15 residues.

The rearrangement joins TRBV29-1 to TRBJ2-7, with 9 bases that match TRBD2. This TCR was sampled from an adult with COVID-19. The sequenced material came from naive CD4+ T cells from PBMCs, cultured in vitro. Noted subset: naive CD4+ T cells isolated by negative enrichment. DNA for the CDR3: TGCAGCGTTGAAGAAGTAGCGGGAGACTCCTACGAGCAGTACTTC. Residues: CSVEEVAGDSYEQYF.